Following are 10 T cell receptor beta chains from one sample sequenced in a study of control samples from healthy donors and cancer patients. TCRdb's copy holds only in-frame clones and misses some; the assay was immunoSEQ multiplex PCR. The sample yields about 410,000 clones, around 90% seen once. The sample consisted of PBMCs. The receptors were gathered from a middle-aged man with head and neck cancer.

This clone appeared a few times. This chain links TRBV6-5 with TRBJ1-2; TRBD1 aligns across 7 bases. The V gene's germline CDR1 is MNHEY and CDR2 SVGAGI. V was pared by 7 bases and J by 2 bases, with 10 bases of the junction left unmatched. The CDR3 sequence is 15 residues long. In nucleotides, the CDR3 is TGTGCCAGCATCCAAGGGACAGTCGGAAACTATGGCTACACCTTC. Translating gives CASIQGTVGNYGYTF.

This CDR3 reads CASSREGDRNEKLFF. CDR3 bases: TGTGCCAGCAGCAGAGAGGGGGACAGAAATGAAAAACTGTTTTTT. The gene calls are TRBV9 and TRBJ1-4, with 7 bases matching TRBD1. This CDR3 is built from 15 residues. Trimming removed 4 bases from V and 5 bases from J; junction bases left unmatched: 8. Per the germline V gene, CDR1 is SGDLS and CDR2 is YYNGEE.

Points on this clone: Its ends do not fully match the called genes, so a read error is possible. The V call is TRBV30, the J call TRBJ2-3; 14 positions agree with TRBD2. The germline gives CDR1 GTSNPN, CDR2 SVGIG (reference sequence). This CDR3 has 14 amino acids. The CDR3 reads CTGTSGRGPDTQYF. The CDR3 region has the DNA TGCACCGGGACTAGCGGGAGAGGGCCAGATACGCAGTATTTT.

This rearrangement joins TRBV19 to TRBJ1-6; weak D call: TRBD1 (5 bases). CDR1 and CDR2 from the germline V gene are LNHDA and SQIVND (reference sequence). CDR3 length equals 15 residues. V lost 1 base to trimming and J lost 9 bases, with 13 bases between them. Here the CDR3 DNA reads TGTGCCAGTAGTATAGGACAGAACCTAATTTCACCCCTCCACTTT. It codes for CASSIGQNLISPLHF.

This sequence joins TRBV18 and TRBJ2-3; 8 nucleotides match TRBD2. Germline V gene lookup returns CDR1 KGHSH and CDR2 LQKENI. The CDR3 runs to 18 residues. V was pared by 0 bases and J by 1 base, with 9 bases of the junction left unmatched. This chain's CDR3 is CASSPPVSETSGTDTQYF. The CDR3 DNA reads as TGTGCCAGCTCACCACCCGTATCTGAGACTAGCGGCACAGATACGCAGTATTTT.

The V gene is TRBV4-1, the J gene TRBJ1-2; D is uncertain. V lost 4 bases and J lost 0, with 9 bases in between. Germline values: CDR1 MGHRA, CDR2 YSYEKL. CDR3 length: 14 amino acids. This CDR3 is CASSRRGANYGYTF. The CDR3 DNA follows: TGCGCCAGCAGCCGCCGAGGAGCTAACTATGGCTACACCTTC.

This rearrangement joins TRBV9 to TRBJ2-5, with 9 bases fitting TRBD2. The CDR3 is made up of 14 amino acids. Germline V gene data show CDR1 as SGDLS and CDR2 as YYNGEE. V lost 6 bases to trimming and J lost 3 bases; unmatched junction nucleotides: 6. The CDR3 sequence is CASTTGLAKETQYF. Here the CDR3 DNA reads TGTGCCAGCACCACGGGACTAGCTAAAGAGACCCAGTACTTC.

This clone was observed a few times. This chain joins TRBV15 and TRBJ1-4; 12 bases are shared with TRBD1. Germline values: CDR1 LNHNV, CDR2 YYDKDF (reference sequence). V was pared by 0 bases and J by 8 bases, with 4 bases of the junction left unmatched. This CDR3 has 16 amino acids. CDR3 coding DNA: TGTGCCACCAGCAGAGATGTCGGGACAGGGGGCGAAAAACTGTTTTTT. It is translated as CATSRDVGTGGEKLFF. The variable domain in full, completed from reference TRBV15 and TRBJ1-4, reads DAMVIQNPRYQVTQFGKPVTLSCSQTLNHNVMYWYQQKSSQAPKLLFHYYDKDFNNEADTPDNFQSRRPNTSFCFLDIRSPGLGDTAMYLCATSRDVGTGGEKLFFGSGTQLSVL.

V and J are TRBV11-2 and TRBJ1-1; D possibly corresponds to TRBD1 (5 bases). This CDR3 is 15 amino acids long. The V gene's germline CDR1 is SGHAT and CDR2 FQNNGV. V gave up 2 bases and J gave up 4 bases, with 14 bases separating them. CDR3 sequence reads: CASSLLDAGGTEAFF. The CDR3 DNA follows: TGTGCCAGCAGCTTATTGGACGCCGGGGGCACTGAAGCTTTCTTT. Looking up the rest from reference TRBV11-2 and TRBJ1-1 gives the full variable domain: EAGVAQSPRYKIIEKRQSVAFWCNPISGHATLYWYQQILGQGPKLLIQFQNNGVVDDSQLPKDRFSAERLKGVDSTLKIQPAKLEDSAVYLCASSLLDAGGTEAFFGQGTRLTVV.

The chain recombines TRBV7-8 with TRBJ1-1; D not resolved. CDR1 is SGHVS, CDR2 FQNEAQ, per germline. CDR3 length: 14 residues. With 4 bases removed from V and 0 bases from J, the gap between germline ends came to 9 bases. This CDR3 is CASSSQFLNTEAFF. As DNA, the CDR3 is TGTGCCAGCAGCTCGCAGTTCTTGAACACTGAAGCTTTCTTT.